What follows are 17 T cell receptor beta chains derived from one specimen sequenced in a study of brain T cells in children with intractable seizures. Repertoires were generated with immunoSEQ multiplex PCR, while TCRdb's copy carries only in-frame clones and drops some. The table records 35,000 to 50,000 clones, 75% to 95% of them present only once. The sequences come from peripheral blood, collected at surgery. The receptor set was obtained from a girl aged 2 to 10 with tuberous sclerosis and intractable seizures.

The chain has TRBV5-5 and TRBJ2-7, with no clear D. Trimming stripped 0 bases from V and 3 bases from J, with 13 bases between. CDR1 SGHKS and CDR2 YYEKEE come from the germline V gene (reference sequence). The CDR3 is 15 amino acids. DNA for the CDR3: TGTGCCAGCAGCTTGGAAGGGTATGTAATCTACGAGCAGTACTTC. It specifies CASSLEGYVIYEQYF.

This clone was observed a single time. The V call is TRBV5-1, the J call TRBJ2-1; 8 bases line up with TRBD2. CDR1 and CDR2 (germline): SGHRS, YFSETQ. The J segment lost 1 base and the V segment lost 6 bases, leaving 6 bases of the junction unmatched. This CDR3 comprises 15 residues. The CDR3 protein is CASTTGGTSYNEQFF. The CDR3 DNA sequence: TGCGCCAGCACCACGGGGGGGACTTCCTACAATGAGCAGTTCTTC.

The J gene is TRBJ2-3, the V gene TRBV11-2, with 9 bases that match TRBD1. The J segment lost 5 bases and the V segment lost 5 bases, leaving 8 bases of the junction unmatched. The germline CDR1 and CDR2 sequences are SGHAT and FQNNGV. This CDR3 is 15 amino acids long. The CDR3 DNA reads TGTGCCAGCAGCACCTGGACAGGGGAGAGAGATACGCAGTATTTT. Translating it yields CASSTWTGERDTQYF. Based on the CDR3 plus reference TRBV11-2 and TRBJ2-3, the full variable domain is EAGVAQSPRYKIIEKRQSVAFWCNPISGHATLYWYQQILGQGPKLLIQFQNNGVVDDSQLPKDRFSAERLKGVDSTLKIQPAKLEDSAVYLCASSTWTGERDTQYFGPGTRLTVL.

V and J are TRBV10-1 and TRBJ2-3; the D is unclear. Trimming took 6 bases from V and 2 from J, leaving 12 bases between them. CDR3 length: 14 amino acids. Per the germline V gene, CDR1 is WNHNN and CDR2 is SYGVQD (reference sequence). CDR3 loop: CASRIWRDTDTQYF. CDR3 DNA sequence: TGCGCCAGCAGGATATGGAGAGACACAGATACGCAGTATTTT.

The CDR3 nucleotides read TGTGCCAGCAGTGAAGCGCTGGGGGGAGAGACCCAGTACTTC. Its protein is CASSEALGGETQYF. The chain couples TRBV2 to TRBJ2-5, with D possibly TRBD2 on 6 matching bases. CDR1 and CDR2 (germline): SNHLY, FYNNEI. V was pared by 0 bases and J by 4 bases, with 9 bases between. This CDR3 spans 14 amino acids.

The V gene is TRBV7-3, the J gene TRBJ1-1; 10 bases match TRBD1. The CDR3 runs 14 residues. The J segment lost 5 bases and the V segment lost 5 bases, leaving 5 bases of the junction unmatched. Germline V gene lookup returns CDR1 SGHTA and CDR2 FQGTGA. CDR3 loop: CASSPGQGVTEAFF. DNA for the CDR3: TGTGCCAGCAGCCCCGGACAGGGGGTAACTGAAGCTTTCTTT.

This clone was seen once. The gene calls are TRBV3-1 (or the pseudogene TRBV3-2) and TRBJ1-2; possibly TRBD1 for D (5 bases). Germline-derived CDR1 and CDR2 are LGHDT and YNNKEL (reference sequence). V was pared by 2 bases and J by 2 bases, with 18 bases between. The CDR3 extends over 17 amino acids. This CDR3 is CASSQPLWGTRNYGYTF. CDR3 DNA: TGTGCCAGCAGCCAACCATTGTGGGGGACTCGAAACTATGGCTACACCTTC.

Only a few counts were recorded for this clone. The V call is TRBV4-1, the J call TRBJ1-6, with 10 bases identical to TRBD1. V was pared by 2 bases and J by 7 bases, with 8 bases of the junction left unmatched. Germline-derived CDR1 and CDR2 are MGHRA and YSYEKL. The CDR3 totals 17 residues. The DNA for the CDR3 is TGCGCCAGCAGCCAACCGGGACAGGGGATGAAGAATTCACCCCTCCACTTT. It is translated as CASSQPGQGMKNSPLHF.

The rearrangement links TRBV6-6 to TRBJ1-5, with 7 bases aligning to TRBD1. The CDR3 contains 16 residues. Germline CDR1 reads MNHNY; CDR2 reads SVGAGI (reference sequence). Trimming cost V 0 bases and J 1 base; bases outside gene matches: 3. DNA of the CDR3: TGTGCCAGCAGTTACTCGACAGGGCGAAGCAATCAGCCCCAGCATTTT. As protein: CASSYSTGRSNQPQHF.

This clone was picked up one time. This chain joins TRBV3-1 (or the pseudogene TRBV3-2) and TRBJ1-2, with 11 bases lining up with TRBD1. Germline trimming cut 4 bases from V and 11 bases from J; bases unmatched to any gene: 6. CDR1 is LGHDT and CDR2 is YNNKEL in the germline V gene (reference sequence). There are 13 residues in the CDR3. This CDR3 is CASSLAGQGAYTF. In DNA, the CDR3 is TGTGCCAGCAGCCTAGCTGGACAGGGGGCGTACACCTTC.

The chain is built from TRBV9 and TRBJ1-4; a weak D match, TRBD1 (5 bases). Germline lookup yields CDR1 SGDLS and CDR2 YYNGEE. V lost 4 bases and J 10 bases, leaving 14 bases between the germline ends. The length of the CDR3 is 13 residues. The CDR3 region is CASSPGPDGKLFF. The DNA for the CDR3 is TGTGCCAGCAGCCCGGGACCGGACGGAAAACTGTTTTTT.

V gene TRBV18 combines with J gene TRBJ1-1, with D unresolved. V lost 2 bases and J lost 5, with 12 bases in between. Germline V gene sequence: CDR1 KGHSH, CDR2 LQKENI. The CDR3 consists of 14 residues. Here the CDR3 DNA reads TGTGCCAGCTCACCAAGGTTTGGTTGGACTGAAGCTTTCTTT. Protein product: CASSPRFGWTEAFF.

This clone was detected a few times. This chain links TRBV5-1 with TRBJ1-6; D gene unclear. Trimming left V 2 bases short and J 6 bases short, with 6 bases between. The germline V gene encodes CDR1 SGHRS and CDR2 YFSETQ. The CDR3 has 13 amino acids. CDR3: CASSFGSNSPLHF. The CDR3 coding sequence is TGCGCCAGCAGCTTCGGCAGTAATTCACCCCTCCACTTT.

This CDR3 is CASTVDGQGHTEAFF. CDR3 nucleotide sequence: TGCGCCAGCACCGTGGACGGACAGGGACACACTGAAGCTTTCTTT. The rearrangement joins TRBV5-1 to TRBJ1-1; 8 bases map to TRBD1. CDR1 and CDR2 (germline): SGHRS, YFSETQ. After removal of 6 bases from V and 3 bases from J, the junction contained 10 bases not matched to a gene. The CDR3 spans 15 residues.

The chain joins TRBV21-1 to TRBJ1-2. TRBV21-1 is a pseudogene. This CDR3 is 12 amino acids long. In DNA form, the CDR3 reads TGTGCCCCCAGTGGGGGGAACTATGGCTACACCTTC. Translation gives CAPSGGNYGYTF.

The V and J genes are TRBV7-9 and TRBJ1-2, with TRBD1 identical over 9 bases. CDR1 SEHNR and CDR2 FQNEAQ come from the germline V gene (reference sequence). The CDR3 is 16 residues long. V was pared by 3 bases and J by 0 bases, with 5 bases of the junction left unmatched. The CDR3 sequence: CASSFWDRVSNYGYTF. As DNA, the CDR3 is TGTGCCAGCAGCTTCTGGGACAGGGTTTCTAACTATGGCTACACCTTC.

This chain connects TRBV12-3 or TRBV12-4 to TRBJ2-2; TRBD1 is a possible D gene (6 bases). The CDR3 is 13 residues long. Trimming cost V 6 bases and J 7 bases, with 12 bases left between them. DNA of the CDR3: TGTGCCAGCAGCCCGACAGGATACGGGGAGCTGTTTTTT. Translating gives CASSPTGYGELFF.